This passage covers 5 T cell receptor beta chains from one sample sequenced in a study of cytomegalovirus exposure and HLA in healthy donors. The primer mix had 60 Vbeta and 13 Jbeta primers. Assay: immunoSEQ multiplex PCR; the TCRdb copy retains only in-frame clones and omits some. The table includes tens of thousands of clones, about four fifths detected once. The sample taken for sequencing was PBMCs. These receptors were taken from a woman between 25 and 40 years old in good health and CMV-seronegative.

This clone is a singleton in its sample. The CDR3 is CASSLGQGGANVLTF. In DNA form, the CDR3 reads TGTGCCAGTAGCCTCGGACAGGGTGGGGCCAACGTCCTGACTTTC. V is TRBV19 and J is TRBJ2-6; TRBD1 matches at 8 bases. The J segment lost 3 bases and the V segment lost 6 bases, leaving 4 bases of the junction unmatched. The germline V gene has CDR1 LNHDA and CDR2 SQIVND (reference sequence). The CDR3 is 15 amino acids.

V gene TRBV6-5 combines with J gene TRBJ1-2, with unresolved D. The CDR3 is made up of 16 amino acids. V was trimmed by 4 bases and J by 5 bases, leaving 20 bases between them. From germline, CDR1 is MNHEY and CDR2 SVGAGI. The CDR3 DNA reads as TGTGCCAGCAGTTCCCTTACTTACAGATACCAGTATGGCTACACCTTC. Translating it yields CASSSLTYRYQYGYTF.

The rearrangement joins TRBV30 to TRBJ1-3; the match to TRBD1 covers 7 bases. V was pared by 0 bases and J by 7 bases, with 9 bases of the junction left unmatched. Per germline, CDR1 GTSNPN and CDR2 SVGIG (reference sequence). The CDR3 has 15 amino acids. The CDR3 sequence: CAWSVGTALVNTIYF. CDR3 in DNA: TGTGCCTGGAGTGTCGGGACAGCCTTAGTCAACACCATATATTTT.

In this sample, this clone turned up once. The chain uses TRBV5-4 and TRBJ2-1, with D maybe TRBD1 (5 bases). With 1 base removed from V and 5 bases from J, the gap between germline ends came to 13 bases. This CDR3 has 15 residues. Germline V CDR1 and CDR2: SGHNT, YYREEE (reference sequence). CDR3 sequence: CASSLSGFSNNEQFF. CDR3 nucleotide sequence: TGTGCCAGCAGCTTGTCAGGGTTCAGCAACAATGAGCAGTTCTTC. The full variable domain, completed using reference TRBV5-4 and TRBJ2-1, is ETGVTQSPTHLIKTRGQQVTLRCSSQSGHNTVSWYQQALGQGPQFIFQYYREEENGRGNFPPRFSGLQFPNYSSELNVNALELDDSALYLCASSLSGFSNNEQFFGPGTRLTVL.

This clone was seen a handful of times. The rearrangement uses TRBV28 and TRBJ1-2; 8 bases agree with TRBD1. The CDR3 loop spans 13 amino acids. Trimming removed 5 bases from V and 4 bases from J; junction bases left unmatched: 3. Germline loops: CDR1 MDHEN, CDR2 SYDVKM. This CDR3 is CASSLTGAYGYTF. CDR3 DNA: TGTGCCAGCAGTCTGACAGGGGCCTATGGCTACACCTTC.